The present T cell receptor beta chain was sequenced within a study of spatial heterogeneity in lung cancer. This clonotype was counted at least ten times. As for time point: sample taken at primary tumor resection. Unsorted samples of tumor, nontumor lung or frozen PBMC had their whole RNA sequenced. Samples were donated by 72 untreated early-stage non-small cell lung cancer patients. A unique molecular identifier was attached to every TCR cDNA molecule. TCRdb independently ran MiXCR on the 5' RACE reads; one entry per CDR3 protein. The profile shows roughly 23,000 distinct CDR3 sequences, around 4.7% of them singletons. The sequenced sample was PBMCs, obtained at surgery. The origin of this receptor is a male donor with early-stage non-small cell lung cancer.

CDR3 region: CASSQDRGGRTAFF. The CDR3 DNA reads as TGTGCCAGCAGCCAAGATCGCGGGGGCCGTACGGCTTTCTTT. The chain is built from TRBV14 and TRBJ1-1; D possibly corresponds to TRBD1 (6 bases). The CDR3 has 14 residues. Trimming stripped 0 bases from V and 11 bases from J, with 16 bases between. The germline CDR1 and CDR2 sequences are SGHDN and FVKESK.